This TCR beta chain was sequenced for a study of cytomegalovirus exposure and HLA in healthy donors. The PCR had 60 Vbeta and 13 Jbeta primers. Produced via immunoSEQ multiplex PCR; TCRdb's table is partial and in-frame only. The sample has 76,000 or so clones; approximately 81% are singletons. A single count supports this clone. In the same sample, other DNA sequences code for this CDR3. Source material: PBMCs. This receptor was taken from a woman aged 40 to 50 in good health and CMV-seropositive.

Written as DNA, the CDR3 is TGCGCCAGCAGCTTGGGCGGGGACTATGGCTACACCTTC. Amino acid sequence: CASSLGGDYGYTF. The rearrangement uses TRBV5-1 and TRBJ1-2; no reliable D call. Germline-derived CDR1 and CDR2 are SGHRS and YFSETQ. The CDR3 contains 13 residues. Trimming removed 0 bases at V and 3 bases at J, with 6 bases between.